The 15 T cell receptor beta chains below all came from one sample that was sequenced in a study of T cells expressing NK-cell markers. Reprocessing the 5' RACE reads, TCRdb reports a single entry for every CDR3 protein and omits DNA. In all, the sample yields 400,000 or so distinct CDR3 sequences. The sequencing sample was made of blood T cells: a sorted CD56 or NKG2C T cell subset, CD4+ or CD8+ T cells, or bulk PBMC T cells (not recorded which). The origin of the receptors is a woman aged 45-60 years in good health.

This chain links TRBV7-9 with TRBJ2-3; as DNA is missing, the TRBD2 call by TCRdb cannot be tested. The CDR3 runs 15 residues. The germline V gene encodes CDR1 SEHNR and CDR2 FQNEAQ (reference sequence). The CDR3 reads CASSLREGLGDTQYF.

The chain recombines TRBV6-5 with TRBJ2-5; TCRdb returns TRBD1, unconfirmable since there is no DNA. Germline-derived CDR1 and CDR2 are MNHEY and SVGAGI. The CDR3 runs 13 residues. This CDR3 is CASGTVTQETQYF.

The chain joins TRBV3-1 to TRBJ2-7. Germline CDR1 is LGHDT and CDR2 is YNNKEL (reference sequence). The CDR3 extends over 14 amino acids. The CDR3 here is CASSPDRVAYEQYF.

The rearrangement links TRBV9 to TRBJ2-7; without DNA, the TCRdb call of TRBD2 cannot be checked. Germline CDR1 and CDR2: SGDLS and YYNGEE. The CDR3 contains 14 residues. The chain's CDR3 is CASSVELRVGEQYF.

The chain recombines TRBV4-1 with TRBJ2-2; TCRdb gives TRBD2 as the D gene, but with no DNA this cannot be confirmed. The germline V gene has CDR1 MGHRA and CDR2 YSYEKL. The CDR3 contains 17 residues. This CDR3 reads CASSQGMSTLGAGELFF.

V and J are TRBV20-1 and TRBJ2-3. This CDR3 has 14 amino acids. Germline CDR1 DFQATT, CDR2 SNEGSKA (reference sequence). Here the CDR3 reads CSARRQVGTDTQYF.

CDR3 sequence: CAGSTGYYGYTF. The chain is built from TRBV2 and TRBJ1-2; the D gene TCRdb calls, TRBD1, cannot be checked with no DNA. The CDR3 is 12 residues long. Germline V gene data show CDR1 as SNHLY and CDR2 as FYNNEI.

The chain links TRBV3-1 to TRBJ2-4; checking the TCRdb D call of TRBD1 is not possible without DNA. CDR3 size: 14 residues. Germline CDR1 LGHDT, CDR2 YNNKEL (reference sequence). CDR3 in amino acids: CASSLRAAKNIQYF.

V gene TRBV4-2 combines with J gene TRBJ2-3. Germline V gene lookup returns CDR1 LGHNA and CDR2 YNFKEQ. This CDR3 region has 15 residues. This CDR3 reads CASSQQTKVTDTQYF.

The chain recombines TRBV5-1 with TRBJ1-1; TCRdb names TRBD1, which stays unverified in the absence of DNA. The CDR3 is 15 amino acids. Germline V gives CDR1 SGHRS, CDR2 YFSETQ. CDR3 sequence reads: CASSAKGQPNTEAFF.

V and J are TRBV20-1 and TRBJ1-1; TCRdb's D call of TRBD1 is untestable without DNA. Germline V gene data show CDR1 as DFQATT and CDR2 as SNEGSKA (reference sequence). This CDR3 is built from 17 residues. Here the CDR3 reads CSAARTGGAGLNTEAFF.

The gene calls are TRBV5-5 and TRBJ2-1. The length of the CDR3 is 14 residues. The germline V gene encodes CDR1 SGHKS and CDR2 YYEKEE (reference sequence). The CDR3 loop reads CASSLSPVWDEQFF.

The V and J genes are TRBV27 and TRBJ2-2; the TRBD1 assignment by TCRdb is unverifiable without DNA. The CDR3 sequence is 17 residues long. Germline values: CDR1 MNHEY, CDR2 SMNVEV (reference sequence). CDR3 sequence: CASNPYWTGSNTGELFF.

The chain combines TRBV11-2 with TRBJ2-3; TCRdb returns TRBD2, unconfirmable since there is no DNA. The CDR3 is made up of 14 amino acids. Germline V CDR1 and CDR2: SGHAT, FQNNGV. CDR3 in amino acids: CASSLGGGPNTQYF. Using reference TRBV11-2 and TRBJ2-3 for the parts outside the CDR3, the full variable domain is EAGVAQSPRYKIIEKRQSVAFWCNPISGHATLYWYQQILGQGPKLLIQFQNNGVVDDSQLPKDRFSAERLKGVDSTLKIQPAKLEDSAVYLCASSLGGGPNTQYFGPGTRLTVL.

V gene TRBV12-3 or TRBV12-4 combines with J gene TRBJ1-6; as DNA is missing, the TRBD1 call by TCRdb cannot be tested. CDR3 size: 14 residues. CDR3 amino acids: CASSFTGVGSPLHF.